These 16 T cell receptor beta chains share one sample of origin, sequenced in a study of blood T cell repertoires in COVID-19. TCRdb's table, derived via immunoSEQ multiplex PCR, lists solely in-frame clones and lacks some. The sample includes fewer than 100,000 clones, 75% to 95% seen only once; the top ten take around 0.77%. Sequenced input: peripheral blood. The receptor set was obtained from a woman of 80 years or more with acute or convalescent COVID-19.

The chain is built from TRBV6-5 and TRBJ1-3; TRBD1 aligns across 10 bases. CDR1 is MNHEY and CDR2 is SVGAGI in the germline V gene. Losses at the gene ends were 0 bases for V and 5 bases for J; bases not matched to a gene: 4. The length of the CDR3 is 16 residues. The CDR3 nucleotides are TGTGCCAGCAGTTACTCCCGACAGGGGGCAAGAAACACCATATATTTT. Its protein product is CASSYSRQGARNTIYF.

The rearrangement uses TRBV19 and TRBJ1-5; the D is unclear. The V end was cut by 3 bases, the J end by 4 bases, with 4 bases between. There are 12 residues in the CDR3. Germline-derived CDR1 and CDR2 are LNHDA and SQIVND (reference sequence). CDR3: CASSIYNQPQHF. In DNA form, the CDR3 reads TGTGCCAGTAGTATTTATAATCAGCCCCAGCATTTT.

This chain connects TRBV5-1 to TRBJ1-3; D gene ambiguous. This CDR3 is 14 amino acids long. Trimming removed 1 base from V and 0 bases from J, with 5 bases in between. Germline V gives CDR1 SGHRS, CDR2 YFSETQ. CDR3: CASSLRSSGNTIYF. The DNA for the CDR3 is TGCGCCAGCAGCTTGAGGAGCTCTGGAAACACCATATATTTT. The variable domain in full, with the rest retrieved from reference TRBV5-1 and TRBJ1-3, is KAGVTQTPRYLIKTRGQQVTLSCSPISGHRSVSWYQQTPGQGLQFLFEYFSETQRNKGNFPGRFSGRQFSNSRSEMNVSTLELGDSALYLCASSLRSSGNTIYFGEGSWLTVV.

The V call is TRBV12-3 or TRBV12-4, the J call TRBJ1-1, with D possibly being TRBD1 (6 bases). V lost 5 bases, J lost 4 bases, and 11 bases lay in between. The CDR3 spans 13 residues. CDR3 sequence reads: CASSAQQGTEAFF. The CDR3 DNA sequence: TGTGCCAGCAGTGCTCAACAGGGCACTGAAGCTTTCTTT.

This clone showed up just once. This chain connects TRBV4-1 to TRBJ2-7, with D possibly matching TRBD2 (6 bases). The germline V gene encodes CDR1 MGHRA and CDR2 YSYEKL. The V end was cut by 0 bases, the J end by 3 bases, with 9 bases between. The CDR3 is 14 amino acids. The CDR3 reads CASSQEPAGYEQYF. As DNA, the CDR3 is TGCGCCAGCAGCCAAGAACCAGCGGGCTACGAGCAGTACTTC.

This clone was detected only once. V is TRBV5-6 and J is TRBJ1-5; TRBD1 aligns across 7 bases. The CDR3 extends over 16 amino acids. With 4 bases clipped from V and 4 bases from J, the junction kept 11 bases outside the gene matches. Looked up from germline, CDR1 is SGHDT and CDR2 is YYEEEE. The DNA of the CDR3 is TGTGCCAGCAGCCGTATACAGGGGCCTGGTAATCAGCCCCAGCATTTT. Translating gives CASSRIQGPGNQPQHF.

The V call is TRBV13, the J call TRBJ2-4; D is undetermined. Per germline, CDR1 PRHDT and CDR2 FYEKMQ (reference sequence). The CDR3 runs 14 residues. Trimming left V 1 base short and J 8 bases short, with 12 bases between. CDR3 amino acids: CASSLEQSRDIQYF. DNA of the CDR3: TGTGCCAGCAGCTTAGAACAGTCGCGAGACATTCAGTACTTC.

V and J are TRBV7-2 and TRBJ2-7; tentatively, D is TRBD2 (7 bases). Germline V gene lookup returns CDR1 SGHTA and CDR2 FQGNSA. Trimming pared 4 bases from V and 2 bases from J, leaving 12 bases between. CDR3 length: 14 amino acids. CDR3 amino acids: CASSWRGGAYEQYF. Written as DNA, the CDR3 is TGTGCCAGCAGCTGGAGAGGGGGGGCCTACGAGCAGTACTTC.

This clone was recorded once. The genes are TRBV28 and TRBJ1-1; TRBD1 might be the D (6 bases). Germline V lookup: CDR1 MDHEN, CDR2 SYDVKM. Trimming shortened V by 6 bases and J by 11 bases, and 16 bases separated the two germline ends. This CDR3 region has 12 residues. Here the CDR3 reads CASSPHTGNAFF. The CDR3 nucleotides read TGTGCCAGCAGCCCTCATACAGGGAATGCTTTCTTT.

The chain links TRBV19 to TRBJ1-2, with no clear D. Germline CDR1 reads LNHDA; CDR2 reads SQIVND (reference sequence). V was cut by 7 bases and J by 0 bases, with 12 bases left in between. CDR3 length: 14 residues. CDR3 in amino acids: CASTLGAANYGYTF. The CDR3, as DNA: TGTGCCAGTACCCTGGGAGCAGCTAACTATGGCTACACCTTC.

The chain joins TRBV29-1 to TRBJ1-5; 8 nucleotides line up with TRBD1. The V segment lost 7 bases and the J segment 2 bases; nucleotides outside the gene matches: 4. The V gene's germline CDR1 is SQVTM and CDR2 ANQGSEA. This CDR3 is built from 13 residues. DNA of the CDR3: TGCAGCGCTTCAGGGGGCGGCAATCAGCCCCAGCATTTT. This encodes CSASGGGNQPQHF.

This rearrangement joins TRBV9 to TRBJ1-2; TRBD1 matches at 8 bases. This CDR3 is built from 15 residues. Germline V gene lookup returns CDR1 SGDLS and CDR2 YYNGEE. V lost 2 bases to trimming and J lost 3 bases; unmatched junction nucleotides: 6. The CDR3 DNA is TGTGCCAGCAGCGTCTCGGGACAGGCGGACTATGGCTACACCTTC. It is translated as CASSVSGQADYGYTF.

The rearrangement links TRBV5-6 to TRBJ2-5; tentatively, D is TRBD1 (5 bases). Per germline, CDR1 SGHDT and CDR2 YYEEEE. This CDR3 comprises 15 residues. Trimming removed 0 bases from V and 4 bases from J, with 13 bases in between. CDR3 sequence: CASSLAGPAVETQYF. CDR3 nucleotide sequence: TGTGCCAGCAGCTTGGCAGGGCCCGCAGTAGAGACCCAGTACTTC.

In this sample, this clone turned up a few times. This sequence joins TRBV7-2 and TRBJ1-2; D might be TRBD1 (5 bases). Trimming cost V 0 bases and J 5 bases, with 13 bases left between them. This CDR3 spans 15 amino acids. Germline lookup yields CDR1 SGHTA and CDR2 FQGNSA. The CDR3 DNA follows: TGTGCCAGCAGCTTAGCGGTACAGGCTGGTTATGGCTACACCTTC. Encoded protein: CASSLAVQAGYGYTF.

The chain links TRBV5-1 to TRBJ2-4; 10 bases align to TRBD1. The J segment lost 9 bases and the V segment lost 2 bases, leaving 14 bases of the junction unmatched. The CDR3 consists of 17 residues. Germline V gives CDR1 SGHRS, CDR2 YFSETQ. The CDR3 region has the DNA TGCGCCAGCAGCTTCGGCGGACAGGGGGTTTCCTCGGGCATTCAGTACTTC. Translating gives CASSFGGQGVSSGIQYF.

CDR3 DNA: TGTGCCAGCCATCAAACCGGGGAGCTGTTTTTT. This codes for CASHQTGELFF. The chain links TRBV7-2 to TRBJ2-2; D ambiguous. The CDR3 has 11 residues. V lost 8 bases and J lost 5, with 6 bases in between. From germline, CDR1 is SGHTA and CDR2 FQGNSA. Full variable domain (remainder filled in from reference TRBV7-2 and TRBJ2-2): GAGVSQSPSNKVTEKGKDVELRCDPISGHTALYWYRQSLGQGLEFLIYFQGNSAPDKSGLPSDRFSAERTGGSVSTLTIQRTQQEDSAVYLCASHQTGELFFGEGSRLTVL.